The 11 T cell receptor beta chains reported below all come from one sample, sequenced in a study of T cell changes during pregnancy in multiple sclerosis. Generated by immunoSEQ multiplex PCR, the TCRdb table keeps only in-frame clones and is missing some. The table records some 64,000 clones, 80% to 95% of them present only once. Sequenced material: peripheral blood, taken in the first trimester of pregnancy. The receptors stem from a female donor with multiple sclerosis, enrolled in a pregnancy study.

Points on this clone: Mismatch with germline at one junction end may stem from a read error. DNA of the CDR3: TGCAGCGTTCGAGCGAGGGGACAGGACCAATTC. Amino acids: CSVRARGQDQF. The chain carries TRBV29-1 and TRBJ2-4; 8 nucleotides agree with TRBD1. This CDR3 region has 11 residues. The germline CDR1 and CDR2 sequences are SQVTM and ANQGSEA. The full variable domain, rest sourced from reference TRBV29-1 and TRBJ2-4, is SAVISQKPSRDICQRGTSLTIQCQVDSQVTMMFWYRQQPGQSLTLIATANQGSEATYESGFVIDKFPISRPNLTFSTLTVSNMSPEDSSIYLCSVRARGQDQFGAGTRLSVL.

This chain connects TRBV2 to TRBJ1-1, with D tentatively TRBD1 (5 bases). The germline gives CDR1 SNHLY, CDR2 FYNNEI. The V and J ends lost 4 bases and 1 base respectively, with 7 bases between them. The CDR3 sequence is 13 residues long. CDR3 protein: CASSGQTNTEAFF. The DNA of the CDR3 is TGTGCCAGCAGTGGACAGACGAACACTGAAGCTTTCTTT.

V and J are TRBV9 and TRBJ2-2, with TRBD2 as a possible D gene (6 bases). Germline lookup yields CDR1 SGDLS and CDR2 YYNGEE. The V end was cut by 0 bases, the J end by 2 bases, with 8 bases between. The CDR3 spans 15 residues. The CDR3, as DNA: TGTGCCAGCAGCGTAGTAGGGACTAACACCGGGGAGCTGTTTTTT. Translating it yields CASSVVGTNTGELFF.

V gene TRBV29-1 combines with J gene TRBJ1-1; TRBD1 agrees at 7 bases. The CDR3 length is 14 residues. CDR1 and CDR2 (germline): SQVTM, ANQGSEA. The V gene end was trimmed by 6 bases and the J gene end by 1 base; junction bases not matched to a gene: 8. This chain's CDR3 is CSVQPGQRNTEAFF. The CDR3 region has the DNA TGCAGCGTCCAACCGGGACAGAGGAACACTGAAGCTTTCTTT.

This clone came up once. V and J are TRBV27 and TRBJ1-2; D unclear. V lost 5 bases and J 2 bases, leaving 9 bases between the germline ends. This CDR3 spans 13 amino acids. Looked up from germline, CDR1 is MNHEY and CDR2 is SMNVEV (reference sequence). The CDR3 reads CASSSPGNYGYTF. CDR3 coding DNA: TGTGCCAGCAGTAGCCCGGGGAACTATGGCTACACCTTC.

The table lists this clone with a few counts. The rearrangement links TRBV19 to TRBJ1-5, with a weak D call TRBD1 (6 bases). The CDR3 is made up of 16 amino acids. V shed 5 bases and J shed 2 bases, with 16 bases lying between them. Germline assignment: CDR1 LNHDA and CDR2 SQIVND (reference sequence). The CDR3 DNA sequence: TGTGCCAGTAGTGCGAAGACAGGTTGGGGCAATCAGCCCCAGCATTTT. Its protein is CASSAKTGWGNQPQHF.

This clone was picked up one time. The CDR3 bases are TGCGCCAGCAGCTTGGGACAGGGAGTGGGCTACACCTTC. Amino acid sequence: CASSLGQGVGYTF. This sequence joins TRBV5-1 and TRBJ1-2; 7 bases are a match to TRBD1. The trim removed 0 bases at V and 8 bases at J, leaving 4 bases unmatched. This CDR3 has 13 residues. The V gene's germline CDR1 is SGHRS and CDR2 YFSETQ.

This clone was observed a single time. For the CDR3, the DNA is TGTGCCAGCAGCTTGGTCGTGGGGCGCTACGAGCAGTACTTC. Encoded protein: CASSLVVGRYEQYF. J is TRBJ2-7 and V is TRBV5-6; a possible D gene is TRBD1 (5 bases). The length of the CDR3 is 14 residues. V lost 0 bases to trimming and J lost 3 bases, with 10 bases between them. Germline assignment: CDR1 SGHDT and CDR2 YYEEEE.

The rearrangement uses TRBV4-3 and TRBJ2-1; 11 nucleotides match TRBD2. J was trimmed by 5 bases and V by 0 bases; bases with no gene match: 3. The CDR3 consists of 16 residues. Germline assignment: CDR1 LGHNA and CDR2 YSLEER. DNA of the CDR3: TGCGCCAGCAGCCAAGAAGGACTAGCGGGCCACAATGAGCAGTTCTTC. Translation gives CASSQEGLAGHNEQFF.

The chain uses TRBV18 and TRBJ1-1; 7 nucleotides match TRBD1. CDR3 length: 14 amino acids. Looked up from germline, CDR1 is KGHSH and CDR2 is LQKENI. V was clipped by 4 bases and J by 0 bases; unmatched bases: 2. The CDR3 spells CASSRDRLNTEAFF. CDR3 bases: TGTGCCAGCTCACGGGACAGACTGAACACTGAAGCTTTCTTT.

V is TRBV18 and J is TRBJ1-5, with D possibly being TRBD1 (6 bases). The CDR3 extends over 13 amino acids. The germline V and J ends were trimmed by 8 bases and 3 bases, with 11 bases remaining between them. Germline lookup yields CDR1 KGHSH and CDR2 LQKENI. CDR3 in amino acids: CASARQDNQPQHF. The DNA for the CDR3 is TGTGCCAGCGCGCGACAGGACAATCAGCCCCAGCATTTT.